The 25 T cell receptor beta chains given below trace back to one sample, sequenced in a study of blood T cell repertoires in COVID-19. Sequencing was performed with immunoSEQ multiplex PCR; in TCRdb, only in-frame clones are kept and a portion is missing. The sample has fewer than 150,000 clones, around four fifths seen once. The sequencing sample was made of PBMCs or T cells enriched from blood (not recorded which). Receptors were obtained from a man younger than 45 who had recovered from COVID-19.

This chain uses TRBV19 with TRBJ1-1; D ambiguous. The V gene lost 1 base and the J gene lost 1 base, with 13 bases spanning the gap. The CDR3 is made up of 16 amino acids. Germline CDR1 is LNHDA and CDR2 is SQIVND (reference sequence). The CDR3 coding sequence is TGTGCCAGTAGTATAGGGCGGTCCCGAGCGAACACTGAAGCTTTCTTT. Protein product: CASSIGRSRANTEAFF.

The chain has TRBV6-5 and TRBJ2-5; 9 bases line up with TRBD2. Germline V CDR1 and CDR2: MNHEY, SVGAGI. The CDR3 consists of 15 residues. The trim removed 8 bases at V and 2 bases at J, leaving 9 bases unmatched. CDR3 nucleotides: TGTGCCAGCTTGACTAGCGGAAAGGCTCAAGAGACCCAGTACTTC. This gives the protein CASLTSGKAQETQYF.

About this clone itself: Relative to the germline gene, one junction end is altered; a read error may explain this. This chain links TRBV6-1 with TRBJ2-7; TRBD2 agrees at 9 bases. Germline V gene sequence: CDR1 MNHNS, CDR2 SASEGT. The CDR3 consists of 15 residues. CDR3 region: CASSEYGGRAISIHF. CDR3 coding DNA: TGTGCCAGCAGTGAATATGGCGGGAGGGCCATCTCTATACACTTC.

This clone has a handful of counts. V usage is TRBV6-4 and J usage is TRBJ1-5, with 10 bases fitting TRBD1. Germline V CDR1 and CDR2: MRHNA, SNTAGT. The CDR3 is 19 amino acids. V was pared by 4 bases and J by 1 base, with 13 bases of the junction left unmatched. The CDR3 region is CASSAEQTGGFSSNQPQHF. In DNA, the CDR3 is TGTGCCAGCAGTGCCGAACAGACAGGGGGCTTCAGCAGCAATCAGCCCCAGCATTTT.

The chain couples TRBV6-6 to TRBJ1-5, with D unresolved. This CDR3 is built from 14 residues. The V gene lost 5 bases and the J gene lost 7 bases, with 15 bases spanning the gap. Germline V CDR1 and CDR2: MNHNY, SVGAGI (reference sequence). The CDR3 spells CASSPEREAQPQHF. The CDR3 DNA reads TGTGCCAGCAGTCCCGAGAGGGAGGCACAGCCCCAGCATTTT.

The chain recombines TRBV19 with TRBJ1-6; no definite D call. The CDR3 extends over 15 amino acids. Germline CDR1 is LNHDA and CDR2 is SQIVND (reference sequence). With 7 bases removed from V and 0 bases from J, the gap between germline ends came to 10 bases. CDR3 nucleotides: TGTGCCAGTAATGGAGGGAGCTCCTATAATTCACCCCTCCACTTT. Residues: CASNGGSSYNSPLHF.

The chain has TRBV11-2 and TRBJ2-1; 10 positions match TRBD2. The CDR3 is made up of 15 amino acids. The germline CDR1 and CDR2 sequences are SGHAT and FQNNGV. V shed 0 bases and J 7 bases; nucleotides not matched to a gene: 3. In nucleotides, the CDR3 is TGTGCCAGCAGCTTAGATAGCGGGGGGCCTAATGAGCAGTTCTTC. It codes for CASSLDSGGPNEQFF.

The V gene is TRBV5-8, the J gene TRBJ2-1; TRBD2 aligns across 7 bases. The CDR3 loop spans 15 amino acids. J gave up 2 bases and V 1 base, and 3 bases lay outside the gene matches. The V gene's germline CDR1 is SGHTS and CDR2 YDEGEE. DNA for the CDR3: TGTGCCAGCAGCTTGCTGGGGGGGGCCTACAATGAGCAGTTCTTC. It is translated as CASSLLGGAYNEQFF.

The chain is built from TRBV19 and TRBJ2-7; 11 bases are shared with TRBD1. The ends lost 9 bases at V and 6 bases at J; junction bases unmatched: 10. The CDR3 sequence is 14 residues long. Per germline, CDR1 LNHDA and CDR2 SQIVND (reference sequence). The CDR3 reads CASGGTGGSGEQYF. The CDR3 DNA reads as TGTGCCAGCGGGGGGACAGGGGGAAGCGGCGAGCAGTACTTC. The full variable domain, completed using reference TRBV19 and TRBJ2-7, is DGGITQSPKYLFRKEGQNVTLSCEQNLNHDAMYWYRQDPGQGLRLIYYSQIVNDFQKGDIAEGYSVSREKKESFPLTVTSAQKNPTAFYLCASGGTGGSGEQYFGPGTRLTVT.

This clone was observed a few times. The chain has TRBV7-2 and TRBJ1-2, with D perhaps matching TRBD1 (6 bases). The CDR3 spans 15 residues. V lost 1 base and J 4 bases, leaving 13 bases between the germline ends. Germline values: CDR1 SGHTA, CDR2 FQGNSA. The CDR3 loop reads CASSLGTGGGYGYTF. CDR3 nucleotide sequence: TGTGCCAGCAGCTTAGGAACGGGGGGCGGCTATGGCTACACCTTC.

This chain links TRBV7-9 with TRBJ1-2, with D possibly being TRBD1 (6 bases). The CDR3 sequence is 15 residues long. Trimming removed 1 base at V and 4 bases at J, with 13 bases between. Germline CDR1 reads SEHNR; CDR2 reads FQNEAQ (reference sequence). CDR3 DNA: TGTGCCAGCAGCTTAGGTCAGGGGAATACCTATGGCTACACCTTC. Translating it yields CASSLGQGNTYGYTF.

V usage is TRBV3-1 (or the pseudogene TRBV3-2) and J usage is TRBJ1-5, with a tentative D call TRBD1 (5 bases). The CDR3 sequence is 15 residues long. V was trimmed by 0 bases and J by 6 bases, leaving 12 bases between them. CDR1 and CDR2 (germline): LGHDT, YNNKEL (reference sequence). CDR3 in amino acids: CASSQDMGEAQPQHF. Written as DNA, the CDR3 is TGTGCCAGCAGCCAAGATATGGGGGAGGCTCAGCCCCAGCATTTT.

The chain is built from TRBV19 and TRBJ2-3; weak D call: TRBD2 (5 bases). The CDR3 contains 14 residues. Germline assignment: CDR1 LNHDA and CDR2 SQIVND (reference sequence). V lost 1 base and J 2 bases, leaving 7 bases between the germline ends. The DNA of the CDR3 is TGTGCCAGTAGTATAGGGACTCTCACAGATACGCAGTATTTT. Translating it yields CASSIGTLTDTQYF.

The CDR3 sequence is CASSPILMQGPTEAFF. CDR3 sequence (DNA): TGTGCCAGCTCACCAATTTTAATGCAGGGGCCCACTGAAGCTTTCTTT. The chain has TRBV18 and TRBJ1-1, with a possible D match to TRBD1 (6 bases). Germline V gene lookup returns CDR1 KGHSH and CDR2 LQKENI. CDR3 size: 16 residues. Trimming took 2 bases from V and 4 from J, leaving 17 bases between them.

The J gene is TRBJ2-5, the V gene TRBV18; 10 nucleotides line up with TRBD1. The CDR3 has 17 residues. With 3 bases clipped from V and 1 base from J, the junction kept 8 bases outside the gene matches. Germline CDR1 reads KGHSH; CDR2 reads LQKENI. CDR3: CASSPLGTGASQETQYF. For the CDR3, the DNA is TGTGCCAGCTCACCCCTTGGGACAGGGGCGTCCCAAGAGACCCAGTACTTC.

The rearrangement joins TRBV12-3 or TRBV12-4 to TRBJ2-2, with D unclear. V was clipped by 2 bases and J by 6 bases, with 7 bases between them. The CDR3 loop spans 13 amino acids. The CDR3 loop reads CASSLLTAGELFF. CDR3 nucleotide sequence: TGTGCCAGCAGTTTATTAACGGCCGGGGAGCTGTTTTTT.

The chain couples TRBV7-9 to TRBJ2-5; 13 bases align to TRBD2. V lost 5 bases, J lost 5 bases, and 8 bases stayed unmatched. This CDR3 has 16 amino acids. Germline V lookup: CDR1 SEHNR, CDR2 FQNEAQ (reference sequence). In DNA form, the CDR3 reads TGTGCCAGCAGCGCCCGACTAGCGGGAGGAACGGAGACCCAGTACTTC. It encodes CASSARLAGGTETQYF.

The chain employs TRBV12-3 or TRBV12-4 and TRBJ2-2, with TRBD1 matching 7 bases. CDR3 length: 13 residues. V shed 8 bases and J 1 base; nucleotides not matched to a gene: 1. CDR3 residues: CASRTGNTGELFF. The DNA for the CDR3 is TGTGCCAGCCGGACAGGGAACACCGGGGAGCTGTTTTTT.

In DNA form, the CDR3 reads TGTGCCAGCAGTGATAGTGCAGGGGGCGGCAATCAGCCCCAGCATTTT. Translation gives CASSDSAGGGNQPQHF. The chain is built from TRBV2 and TRBJ1-5, with 8 bases fitting TRBD1. The germline V gene has CDR1 SNHLY and CDR2 FYNNEI. The V segment lost 3 bases and the J segment 2 bases; nucleotides outside the gene matches: 6. The CDR3 has 16 residues.

This chain joins TRBV9 and TRBJ2-1; TRBD1 is a possible D gene (6 bases). CDR3 length: 15 amino acids. Germline values: CDR1 SGDLS, CDR2 YYNGEE. Trimming cost V 4 bases and J 7 bases, with 18 bases left between them. In nucleotides, the CDR3 is TGTGCCAGCAGCCATACGCAGGGGTGGCCAAATGAGCAGTTCTTC. This codes for CASSHTQGWPNEQFF.

The chain carries TRBV27 and TRBJ1-3; tentatively, D is TRBD1 (6 bases). The germline V gene has CDR1 MNHEY and CDR2 SMNVEV (reference sequence). Trimming stripped 6 bases from V and 4 bases from J, with 13 bases between. The CDR3 runs to 14 residues. CDR3 DNA: TGTGCCAGCAGCCCACAGGGATCCGGAAACACCATATATTTT. It yields the protein CASSPQGSGNTIYF.

The rearrangement joins TRBV19 to TRBJ2-6, with 10 bases fitting TRBD1. V dropped 5 bases and J dropped 1; count of bases not matched to a gene: 5. The CDR3 is made up of 17 amino acids. The germline gives CDR1 LNHDA, CDR2 SQIVND (reference sequence). CDR3 residues: CASSVGQGLSGANVLTF. CDR3 in DNA: TGTGCCAGTAGTGTGGGACAGGGGTTATCTGGGGCCAACGTCCTGACTTTC.

The chain joins TRBV2 to TRBJ2-7; 8 positions match TRBD2. Germline lookup yields CDR1 SNHLY and CDR2 FYNNEI. Trimming removed 3 bases from V and 0 bases from J; junction bases left unmatched: 4. The CDR3 has 15 amino acids. CDR3 in DNA: TGTGCCAGCAGTGACCCGGGAGGGCCCTCCTACGAGCAGTACTTC. Protein product: CASSDPGGPSYEQYF.

The chain couples TRBV7-2 to TRBJ1-2, with 7 positions matching TRBD1. The germline V gene has CDR1 SGHTA and CDR2 FQGNSA. V was pared by 6 bases and J by 4 bases, with 8 bases of the junction left unmatched. This CDR3 has 14 residues. Here the CDR3 DNA reads TGTGCCAGCAGTCCAGACGGACAGGTCTATGGCTACACCTTC. Its translation: CASSPDGQVYGYTF.

A few counts support this clone. The chain joins TRBV5-1 to TRBJ1-3; 9 bases match TRBD1. This CDR3 is 15 amino acids long. J gave up 4 bases and V 4 bases, and 6 bases lay outside the gene matches. CDR1 and CDR2 from the germline V gene are SGHRS and YFSETQ. CDR3 sequence reads: CASSKWTGVGNTIYF. In DNA, the CDR3 is TGCGCCAGCAGCAAGTGGACAGGGGTCGGAAACACCATATATTTT.